Given below is one T cell receptor (beta chain) in context. The entry originates in a study of blood T cell repertoires in COVID-19. At the level of the study: The analysed material was cDNA or gDNA that came from T cells, B-cell-depleted T cells, or PBMCs.

The recovered donors of Cohort 3 showed two negative PCRs, clearance, or symptom resolution. This CDR3 contains 15 residues. The V end was cut by 6 bases, the J end by 3 bases, with 14 bases between. CDR1 is MNHEY, CDR2 SVGAGI, per germline. Clones were read by immunoSEQ multiplex PCR, and TCRdb kept only the in-frame ones, dropping some. Of more than 200,000 clones listed, about 88% were seen once; the top ten hold about 1.5%. The rearrangement uses TRBV6-5 and TRBJ1-4; weak D call: TRBD1 (5 bases). Sequenced: PBMCs or T cells enriched from blood (not recorded which). The TCR sequence derives from a woman between 50 and 59 years old who had recovered from COVID-19. DNA for the CDR3: TGTGCCAGCAGGCCTTTGGGGCAGGCTAATGAAAAACTGTTTTTT. This encodes CASRPLGQANEKLFF.